Sequencing of this T cell receptor (beta chain) was carried out in a study of blood T cell repertoires in COVID-19. Study-level information: There were acute and convalescent COVID-19 samples, and they came from the United States, Italy and Spain.

Here immunoSEQ multiplex PCR was the method, and the copy in TCRdb shows in-frame clones only, minus some. The table records hundreds of thousands of clones, 70% to 90% of them present only once. Germline CDR1 is SGHNT and CDR2 is YYREEE (reference sequence). Germline trimming cut 4 bases from V and 5 bases from J; bases unmatched to any gene: 6. This CDR3 spans 14 amino acids. V and J are TRBV5-4 and TRBJ1-2, with 9 bases aligning to TRBD1. This clonotype was sampled from a woman aged 45-59 years who had recovered from COVID-19. The source material was PBMCs or T cells enriched from blood (not recorded which). DNA for the CDR3: TGTGCCAGCAGCCACAGGGGGCTTGGGTATGGCTACACCTTC. Encoded protein: CASSHRGLGYGYTF. Full variable domain (missing parts from reference TRBV5-4 and TRBJ1-2): ETGVTQSPTHLIKTRGQQVTLRCSSQSGHNTVSWYQQALGQGPQFIFQYYREEENGRGNFPPRFSGLQFPNYSSELNVNALELDDSALYLCASSHRGLGYGYTFGSGTRLTVV.